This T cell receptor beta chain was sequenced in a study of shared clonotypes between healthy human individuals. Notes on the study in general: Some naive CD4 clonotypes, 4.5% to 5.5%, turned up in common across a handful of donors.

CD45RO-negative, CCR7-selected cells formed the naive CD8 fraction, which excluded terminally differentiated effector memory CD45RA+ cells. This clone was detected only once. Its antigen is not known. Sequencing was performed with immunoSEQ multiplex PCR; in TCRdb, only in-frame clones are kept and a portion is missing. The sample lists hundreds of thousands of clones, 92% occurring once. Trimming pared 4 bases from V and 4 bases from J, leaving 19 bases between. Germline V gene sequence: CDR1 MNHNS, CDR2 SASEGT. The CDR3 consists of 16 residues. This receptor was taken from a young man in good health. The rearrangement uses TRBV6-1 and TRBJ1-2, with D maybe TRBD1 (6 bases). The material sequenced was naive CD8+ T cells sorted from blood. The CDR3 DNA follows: TGTGCCAGCAGTGGGACAGAGGCCCTATTAATCTATGGCTACACCTTC. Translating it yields CASSGTEALLIYGYTF.